The subject of this entry is one T cell receptor beta chain. Its antigen is not known. Looked up from germline, CDR1 is KGHSH and CDR2 is LQKENI. The trim removed 5 bases at V and 4 bases at J, leaving 12 bases unmatched. The length of the CDR3 is 18 residues. The sample originates from a study of shared clonotypes between healthy human individuals. Under the authors' procedure: Filtering was not the same, since immunoSEQ gave junction-only sequences without quality scores. The table came from immunoSEQ multiplex PCR; TCRdb's copy has only in-frame clones and leaves some out. D and trimming were read from the DNA, whereas the V and J calls and clone size are those reported in that table. The sample consists of millions of clones, approximately 94% of them appearing once. Findings of the study overall: Compared with clonotypes that all four donors shared, non-shared clonotypes had lower generation probabilities. The small donor group covered limited genetic and exposure diversity.

The material sequenced was naive CD4+ T cells sorted from blood. As for subset: CD45RA+ positively selected. This chain uses TRBV18 with TRBJ2-7; 15 bases are a match to TRBD2. This clonotype was sampled from a man aged 18-30 years in good health. Here the CDR3 DNA reads TGTGCCAGCTCATACCGCGGGACTAGCGGGGGGCTTAGGTACGAGCAGTACTTC. This translates into CASSYRGTSGGLRYEQYF.